The 2 T cell receptor beta chains given below trace back to one sample, sequenced in a study of blood T cell repertoires in COVID-19. Method: immunoSEQ multiplex PCR; TCRdb's copy keeps in-frame clones and lacks some. There are about 670,000 clones in the sample; 70% to 90% occur only once, and roughly 0.25% lies in the top ten. Sample: peripheral blood. The source of these receptors is a woman younger than 35 with acute or convalescent COVID-19.

The chain combines TRBV5-6 with TRBJ2-7; tentative D call: TRBD1 (6 bases). V lost 0 bases to trimming and J lost 2 bases, with 12 bases between them. The CDR3 runs 15 residues. Germline values: CDR1 SGHDT, CDR2 YYEEEE. CDR3 DNA: TGTGCCAGCAGCTTGGCAGGGGTGCTAACCTACGAGCAGTACTTC. Translating it yields CASSLAGVLTYEQYF.

The rearrangement joins TRBV4-1 to TRBJ1-3, with D hard to call. The V end lost 1 base, the J end lost 4 bases, and 14 bases lay between the germline ends. This CDR3 has 16 residues. Germline CDR1 MGHRA, CDR2 YSYEKL. Written as DNA, the CDR3 is TGCGCCAGCAGCCAAGTGTTCAGTAATCCGGGAAACACCATATATTTT. As protein: CASSQVFSNPGNTIYF.